The 10 T cell receptor beta chains given below trace back to one sample, sequenced in a study of response to subunit inactivated influenza vaccine. TCRdb reprocessed the RT-PCR reads with MiXCR, giving one entry per CDR3 protein. The sample yields approximately 290,000 distinct CDR3 sequences, around 22% seen once. The sample here was PBMCs from blood, taken less than 22 months after vaccination. Receptors originate from a man between 50 and 69 years old who received an inactivated influenza vaccine.

This clonotype was detected a few times. The rearrangement uses TRBV7-8 and TRBJ1-5, with a possible D match to TRBD1 (6 bases). Per the germline V gene, CDR1 is SGHVS and CDR2 is FQNEAQ. CDR3 size: 18 residues. The V and J ends lost 4 bases and 1 base respectively, with 20 bases between them. As DNA, the CDR3 is TGTGCCAGCAGCTCCACCCGGACAGTAACGGGAAGCAATCAGCCCCAGCATTTT. Amino acids: CASSSTRTVTGSNQPQHF.

A few counts support this clonotype. The CDR3 DNA follows: TGTGCCAGTAGGGTGACAGGGGGCGGCAATCAGCCCCAGCATTTT. Translated: CASRVTGGGNQPQHF. The rearrangement links TRBV19 to TRBJ1-5, with 10 bases that match TRBD1. This CDR3 has 15 amino acids. Losses at the gene ends were 6 bases for V and 2 bases for J; bases not matched to a gene: 4. Germline CDR1 reads LNHDA; CDR2 reads SQIVND (reference sequence).

This clonotype was counted at least ten times. The chain has TRBV7-2 and TRBJ1-6; the D is unclear. V was cut by 5 bases and J by 8 bases, with 10 bases left in between. The germline CDR1 and CDR2 sequences are SGHTA and FQGNSA. The CDR3 sequence is 13 residues long. The CDR3 DNA reads TGTGCCAGCAGCCCAGCCCTATATTCACCCCTCCACTTT. It yields the protein CASSPALYSPLHF.

Many counts were recorded for this clonotype. One end of the junction is discordant with germline, which a read error may explain. The chain carries TRBV7-7 and TRBJ2-2; no reliable D call. The CDR3 spans 13 residues. Germline V gene lookup returns CDR1 SSHAT and CDR2 FNYEAQ (reference sequence). The chain's CDR3 is CASSLGVGGELFF. CDR3 nucleotides: TGTGCTAGCAGCTTAGGAGTTGGGGGGGAGCTGTTTTTT. Combining the CDR3 with reference TRBV7-7 and TRBJ2-2 gives the whole variable domain GAGVSQSPRYKVTKRGQDVTLRCDPISSHATLYWYQQALGQGPEFLTYFNYEAQPDKSGLPSDRFSAERPEGSISTLTIQRTEQRDSAMYRCASSLGVGGELFFGEGSRLTVL.

CDR3 protein: CATSNIYNTDTQYF. The CDR3 DNA follows: TGTGCCACCAGCAACATCTACAACACAGATACGCAGTATTTT. The rearrangement uses TRBV15 and TRBJ2-3; D unresolved. This CDR3 region has 14 residues. Germline CDR1 is LNHNV and CDR2 is YYDKDF (reference sequence). Between the trimmed V and J ends, which lost 4 bases and 2 bases, there was a span of 10 bases. Variable domain in full (rest from reference TRBV15 and TRBJ2-3): DAMVIQNPRYQVTQFGKPVTLSCSQTLNHNVMYWYQQKSSQAPKLLFHYYDKDFNNEADTPDNFQSRRPNTSFCFLDIRSPGLGDTAMYLCATSNIYNTDTQYFGPGTRLTVL.

About this clonotype itself: The junction and the germline gene differ at one end; a read error may be behind it. The chain recombines TRBV2 with TRBJ2-1; maybe TRBD1 (6 bases). CDR1 and CDR2 from the germline V gene are SNHLY and FYNNEI. CDR3 length: 15 amino acids. In DNA form, the CDR3 reads TGTGCCAGCGGTGAGCAGGACAGCTCCTACAATGAGCAGTTCTTC. It translates to CASGEQDSSYNEQFF.

The chain has TRBV11-1 and TRBJ2-5; TRBD2 matches 10 bases. This CDR3 has 15 amino acids. Germline assignment: CDR1 SGHAT and CDR2 FQDESV (reference sequence). With V trimmed by 5 bases and J by 4 bases, 7 bases remained unmatched. The CDR3 region is CASSPAGGPPETQYF. The CDR3 coding sequence is TGTGCCAGCAGCCCAGCGGGAGGGCCCCCAGAGACCCAGTACTTC.

The chain employs TRBV12-3 or TRBV12-4 and TRBJ1-4; D ambiguous. V lost 3 bases to trimming and J lost 5 bases, with 7 bases between them. The length of the CDR3 is 13 residues. This CDR3 reads CASSFSVNEKLFF. The CDR3 DNA is TGTGCCAGCAGTTTTTCGGTCAATGAAAAACTGTTTTTT.

V is TRBV20-1 and J is TRBJ1-1; D remains ambiguous. There are 14 residues in the CDR3. Germline V lookup: CDR1 DFQATT, CDR2 SNEGSKA (reference sequence). V lost 5 bases to trimming and J lost 5 bases, with 18 bases between them. The CDR3 protein is CSARRAITSTEAFF. CDR3 in DNA: TGCAGTGCTCGCCGGGCCATCACGAGTACTGAAGCTTTCTTT.

This clonotype was observed a handful of times. This chain links TRBV20-1 with TRBJ1-2; D is unresolved. V gave up 3 bases and J gave up 1 base, with 9 bases separating them. There are 13 residues in the CDR3. The germline CDR1 and CDR2 sequences are DFQATT and SNEGSKA (reference sequence). CDR3 DNA sequence: TGCAGTGCTAGTCATTTCCTTAACTATGGCTACACCTTC. Translation gives CSASHFLNYGYTF.